These 15 T cell receptor beta chains originate from one sample sequenced in a study of vaccination and CD4 T cells after COVID-19. This sample's treatment: approximately 11-day PBMC culture with coronavirus spike peptide pools or control peptides (ViraFEST assay). The antigens for these receptors are not known. An Oncomine TCR Beta short-read assay was used to sequence the DNA from cultured CD4+ T cells. TCRdb called the PCR reads again in MiXCR, with one record for every CDR3 protein. The table records around 15,000 distinct CDR3 sequences, about 53% of them present only once. Sequenced here: CD4+ T cells from blood, cultured in vitro, sampled before SARS-CoV-2 vaccination. The receptor source for this set is a human donor who had recovered from COVID-19.

The CDR3, as DNA: TGCGCCAGCAGTCCGCTTGACAGAGATAATTCACCCCTCCACTTT. This translates into CASSPLDRDNSPLHF. J is TRBJ1-6 and V is TRBV5-1; tentative D call: TRBD1 (5 bases). The V gene lost 5 bases and the J gene lost 5 bases, with 14 bases spanning the gap. The CDR3 has 15 amino acids. Germline V gene sequence: CDR1 SGHRS, CDR2 YFSETQ.

This clonotype has just a few counts. The rearrangement joins TRBV20-1 to TRBJ2-5; D unclear. This CDR3 is built from 12 residues. CDR1 and CDR2 (germline): DFQATT, SNEGSKA (reference sequence). V gave up 2 bases and J gave up 1 base, with 5 bases separating them. This chain's CDR3 is CSARTVQETQYF. CDR3 in DNA: TGCAGTGCTAGAACGGTCCAAGAGACCCAGTACTTC.

This sequence joins TRBV4-3 and TRBJ2-3; 12 bases agree with TRBD2. Per the germline V gene, CDR1 is LGHNA and CDR2 is YSLEER. The CDR3 totals 18 residues. The J segment lost 3 bases and the V segment lost 0 bases, leaving 7 bases of the junction unmatched. The CDR3 sequence is CASSQELAGGPGTDTQYF. The CDR3 DNA follows: TGCGCCAGCAGCCAAGAGCTAGCGGGAGGGCCCGGGACAGATACGCAGTATTTT.

The sample holds a few counts of this clonotype. The chain has TRBV20-1 and TRBJ1-2, with 9 bases matching TRBD1. Germline-derived CDR1 and CDR2 are DFQATT and SNEGSKA (reference sequence). CDR3 length equals 15 residues. The J segment lost 7 bases and the V segment lost 5 bases, leaving 14 bases of the junction unmatched. In nucleotides, the CDR3 is TGCAGTGCTCCAACTTGGACAGGGGAGAGTTTTGGCTACACCTTC. Translated: CSAPTWTGESFGYTF.

This clonotype was found a few times. This chain uses TRBV2 with TRBJ1-5, with unresolved D. The CDR3 loop spans 16 amino acids. Germline values: CDR1 SNHLY, CDR2 FYNNEI. Trimming cost V 2 bases and J 5 bases, with 16 bases left between them. The CDR3 nucleotides are TGTGCCAGCAGTGAATATGAGGCCCACATCCATCAGCCCCAGCATTTT. The encoded protein is CASSEYEAHIHQPQHF. Together with reference TRBV2 and TRBJ1-5, the CDR3 gives the full variable domain: EPEVTQTPSHQVTQMGQEVILRCVPISNHLYFYWYRQILGQKVEFLVSFYNNEISEKSEIFDDQFSVERPDGSNFTLKIRSTKLEDSAMYFCASSEYEAHIHQPQHFGDGTRLSIL.

The chain couples TRBV20-1 to TRBJ1-1, with D perhaps matching TRBD1 (5 bases). Trimming shortened V by 3 bases and J by 3 bases, and 20 bases separated the two germline ends. CDR1 and CDR2 from the germline V gene are DFQATT and SNEGSKA (reference sequence). CDR3 length: 16 amino acids. CDR3 sequence: CSASRGRPGWDTEAFF. The CDR3 bases are TGCAGTGCTAGTAGGGGTCGGCCAGGGTGGGACACTGAAGCTTTCTTT.

J is TRBJ1-6 and V is TRBV19; D remains ambiguous. CDR3 size: 13 residues. The germline V gene encodes CDR1 LNHDA and CDR2 SQIVND (reference sequence). With 4 bases removed from V and 8 bases from J, the gap between germline ends came to 9 bases. CDR3 sequence reads: CASSTGGYSPLHF. The CDR3 DNA reads as TGTGCCAGTAGTACTGGAGGCTATTCACCCCTCCACTTT.

This sequence joins TRBV28 and TRBJ2-3; D uncertain. Trimming took 1 base from V and 3 from J, leaving 8 bases between them. The CDR3 has 14 residues. Germline-derived CDR1 and CDR2 are MDHEN and SYDVKM. The DNA for the CDR3 is TGTGCCAGCAGTTTATTTTCCGGGACAGATACGCAGTATTTT. This translates into CASSLFSGTDTQYF.

This clonotype appeared a few times. V is TRBV6-5 and J is TRBJ2-7; D is possibly TRBD2 (6 bases). The CDR3 sequence is 14 residues long. V lost 2 bases and J 7 bases, leaving 15 bases between the germline ends. CDR1 and CDR2 (germline): MNHEY, SVGAGI. Here the CDR3 reads CASSYVGSNREQYF. The CDR3 bases are TGTGCCAGCAGTTACGTCGGGAGTAACAGGGAGCAGTACTTC.

The chain links TRBV4-1 to TRBJ1-1; no clear D. The CDR3 loop spans 14 amino acids. Trimming took 5 bases from V and 4 from J, leaving 14 bases between them. Germline CDR1 reads MGHRA; CDR2 reads YSYEKL. CDR3 sequence: CASSGRTVGTEAFF. DNA for the CDR3: TGCGCCAGCAGCGGAAGAACCGTGGGCACTGAAGCTTTCTTT.

In this sample, this clonotype turned up once. The rearrangement joins TRBV7-2 to TRBJ2-7, with unresolved D. Germline-derived CDR1 and CDR2 are SGHTA and FQGNSA. The CDR3 totals 17 residues. V dropped 4 bases and J dropped 0 bases, with 19 bases sitting between them. CDR3 residues: CASSWISSRSVSYEQYF. The CDR3 DNA is TGTGCCAGCAGCTGGATCTCTAGTCGGTCTGTCTCCTACGAGCAGTACTTC.

V usage is TRBV6-5 and J usage is TRBJ1-6, with D possibly TRBD1 on 5 matching bases. Trimming shortened V by 2 bases and J by 0 bases, and 17 bases separated the two germline ends. The CDR3 has 19 amino acids. Germline values: CDR1 MNHEY, CDR2 SVGAGI. For the CDR3, the DNA is TGTGCCAGCAGTTACACTTCGGGGGTTCTAACCTCCTATAATTCACCCCTCCACTTT. Protein sequence: CASSYTSGVLTSYNSPLHF.

The rearrangement links TRBV4-1 to TRBJ1-5; D is undetermined. The V gene's germline CDR1 is MGHRA and CDR2 YSYEKL. The CDR3 is 16 amino acids. V was trimmed by 0 bases and J by 5 bases, leaving 14 bases between them. CDR3 sequence (DNA): TGCGCCAGCAGCCAAGATGAGTCCGGGAGTTATCAGCCCCAGCATTTT. Translating gives CASSQDESGSYQPQHF.

The chain couples TRBV6-5 to TRBJ2-3, with 7 nucleotides matching TRBD2. Trimming took 0 bases from V and 4 from J; bases not matched to a gene: 4. Germline V CDR1 and CDR2: MNHEY, SVGAGI. CDR3 length: 15 amino acids. This CDR3 reads CASSYSAGVPDTQYF. For the CDR3, the DNA is TGTGCCAGCAGTTACTCGGCGGGAGTCCCAGATACGCAGTATTTT.

This CDR3 reads CASSPTITFYGYTF. In DNA form, the CDR3 reads TGTGCCAGCAGTCCTACCATTACATTCTATGGCTACACCTTC. The J gene is TRBJ1-2, the V gene TRBV6-1; unclear D gene. Germline V lookup: CDR1 MNHNS, CDR2 SASEGT. The V end lost 5 bases, the J end lost 4 bases, and 14 bases lay between the germline ends. The CDR3 length is 14 residues.